The following is a T cell receptor (beta chain) sequence with its context. The data originate from a study of blood T cell repertoires in COVID-19. The overall study: Whether acute or convalescent, the COVID-19 samples came from the United States, Italy and Spain.

Per the study methods: Amplification from reference gene primers served as the basis for estimated nucleated cell counts. Sequenced by immunoSEQ multiplex PCR; TCRdb stores in-frame clones only, minus some. The V and J calls and clone size are taken from that table; D and trimming were inferred from the DNA. The repertoire holds about 120,000 clones, with about 87% as singletons. Germline loops: CDR1 ENHRY, CDR2 SYGVKD. V gave up 10 bases and J gave up 1 base, with 10 bases separating them. The CDR3 contains 12 residues. The sequence derives from a woman between 65 and 79 years old with acute or convalescent COVID-19. Sequenced sample: peripheral blood. The rearrangement joins TRBV10-3 to TRBJ1-1, with D maybe TRBD1 (6 bases). CDR3 bases: TGTGCCACAGGACAGCCGAACACTGAAGCTTTCTTT. It encodes CATGQPNTEAFF.